The clone carrying this TCR beta chain was detected once. Its antigen remains unknown. This CDR3 is built from 15 residues. Germline CDR1 is SGHRS and CDR2 is YFSETQ. V shed 0 bases and J 8 bases; nucleotides not matched to a gene: 1. TCRdb's table, derived via immunoSEQ multiplex PCR, lists solely in-frame clones and lacks some. The table has around 87,000 clones, about 87% seen once; the top ten hold 15%. The data derive from a study of siplizumab effects on memory and regulatory T cells. Study outcomes and limitations: Among mappable alloreactive CD4+ clones, the Treg-derived fraction averaged nearly 70% with siplizumab versus less than 35% in controls. Only a minor fraction of alloreactive clones mapped to unstimulated subsets. Tregs that proliferated in siplizumab cultures did not have their suppressive function confirmed.

The specimen was CD4+ T cells sorted from blood. J is TRBJ2-1 and V is TRBV5-1; 14 bases match TRBD2. The clonotype was recovered from a human donor in good health. CDR3 in amino acids: CASSLGLAGGDEQFF. The CDR3 coding sequence is TGCGCCAGCAGCTTGGGACTAGCGGGAGGGGATGAGCAGTTCTTC.